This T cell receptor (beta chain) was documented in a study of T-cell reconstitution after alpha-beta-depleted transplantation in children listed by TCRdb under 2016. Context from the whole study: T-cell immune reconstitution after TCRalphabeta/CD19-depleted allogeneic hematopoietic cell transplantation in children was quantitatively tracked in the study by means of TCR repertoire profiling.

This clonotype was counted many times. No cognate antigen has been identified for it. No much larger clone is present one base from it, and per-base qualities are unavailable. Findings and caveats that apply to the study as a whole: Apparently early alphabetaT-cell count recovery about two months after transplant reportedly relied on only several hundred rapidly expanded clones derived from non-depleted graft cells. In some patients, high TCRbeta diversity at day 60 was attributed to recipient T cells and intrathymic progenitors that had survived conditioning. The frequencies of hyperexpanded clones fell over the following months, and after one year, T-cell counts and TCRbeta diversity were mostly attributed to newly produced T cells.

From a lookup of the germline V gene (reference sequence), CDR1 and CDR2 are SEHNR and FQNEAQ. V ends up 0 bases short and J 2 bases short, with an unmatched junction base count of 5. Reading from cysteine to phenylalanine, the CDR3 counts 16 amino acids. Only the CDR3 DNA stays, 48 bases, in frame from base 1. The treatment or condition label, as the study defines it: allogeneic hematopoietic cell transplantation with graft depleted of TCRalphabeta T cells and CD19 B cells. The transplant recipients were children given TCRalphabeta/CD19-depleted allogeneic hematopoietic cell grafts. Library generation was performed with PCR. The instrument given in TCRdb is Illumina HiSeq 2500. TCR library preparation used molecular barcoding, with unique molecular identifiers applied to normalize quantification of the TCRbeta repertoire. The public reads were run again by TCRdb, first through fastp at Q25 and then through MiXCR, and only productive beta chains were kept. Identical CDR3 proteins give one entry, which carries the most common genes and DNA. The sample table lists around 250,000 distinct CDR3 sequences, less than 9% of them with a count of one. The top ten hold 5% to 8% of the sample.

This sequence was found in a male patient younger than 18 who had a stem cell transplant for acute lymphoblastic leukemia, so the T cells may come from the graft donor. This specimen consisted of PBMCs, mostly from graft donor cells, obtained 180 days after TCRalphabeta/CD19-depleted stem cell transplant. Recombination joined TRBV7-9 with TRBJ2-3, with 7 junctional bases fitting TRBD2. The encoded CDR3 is CASSLAGGPDTDTQYF. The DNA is TGTGCCAGCAGCTTAGCGGGAGGGCCTGACACAGATACGCAGTATTTT.